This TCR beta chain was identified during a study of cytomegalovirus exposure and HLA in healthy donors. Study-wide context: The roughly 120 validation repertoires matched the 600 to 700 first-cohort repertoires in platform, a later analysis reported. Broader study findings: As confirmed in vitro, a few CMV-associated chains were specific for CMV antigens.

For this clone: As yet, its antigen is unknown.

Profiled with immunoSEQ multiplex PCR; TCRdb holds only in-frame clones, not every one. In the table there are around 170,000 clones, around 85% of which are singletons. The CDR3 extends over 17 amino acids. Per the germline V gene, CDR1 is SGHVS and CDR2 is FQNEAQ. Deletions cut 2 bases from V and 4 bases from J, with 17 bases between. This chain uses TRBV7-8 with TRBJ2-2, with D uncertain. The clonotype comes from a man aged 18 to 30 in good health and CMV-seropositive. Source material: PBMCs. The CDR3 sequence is CASSLFSSRAPTGELFF. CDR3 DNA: TGTGCCAGCAGCTTATTCTCGTCTCGCGCGCCCACCGGGGAGCTGTTTTTT.